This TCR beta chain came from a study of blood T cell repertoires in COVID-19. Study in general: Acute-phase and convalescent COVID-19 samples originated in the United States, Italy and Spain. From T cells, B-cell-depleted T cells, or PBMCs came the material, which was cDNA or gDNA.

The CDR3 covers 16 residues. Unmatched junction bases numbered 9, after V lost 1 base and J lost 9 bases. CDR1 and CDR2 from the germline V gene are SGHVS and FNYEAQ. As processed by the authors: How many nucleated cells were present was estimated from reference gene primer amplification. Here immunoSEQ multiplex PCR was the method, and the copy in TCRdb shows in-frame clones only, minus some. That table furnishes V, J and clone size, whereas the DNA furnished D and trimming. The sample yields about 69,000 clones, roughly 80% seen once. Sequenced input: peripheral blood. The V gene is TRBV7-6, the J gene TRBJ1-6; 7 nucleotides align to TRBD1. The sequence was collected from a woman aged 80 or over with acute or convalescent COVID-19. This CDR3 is CASSLDPGGSFSPLHF. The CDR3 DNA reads TGTGCCAGCAGCTTAGACCCAGGGGGAAGCTTTTCACCCCTCCACTTT.